Each of the 10 T cell receptor beta chains below was sequenced from the same sample in a study of T cells after yellow fever vaccination. TCRdb re-analysed the 5' RACE reads in MiXCR, keeping a single row per CDR3 protein. The table includes roughly 260,000 distinct CDR3 sequences, 13% detected once. The sample consisted of CD4+ T cells sorted from PBMCs, taken 45 days after the yellow fever booster vaccination. These receptors were taken from a man younger than 40 who received the YFV17D yellow fever vaccine.

The chain combines TRBV20-1 with TRBJ2-5; D remains unclear. Per germline, CDR1 DFQATT and CDR2 SNEGSKA (reference sequence). The CDR3 is 13 amino acids. V was trimmed by 0 bases and J by 4 bases, leaving 9 bases between them. CDR3 sequence reads: CSARDEGSETQYF. The CDR3 nucleotides read TGCAGTGCTAGAGATGAAGGTTCAGAGACCCAGTACTTC.

This clonotype was observed at least ten times. In nucleotides, the CDR3 is TGCGCCAGCAGCCAAGGGACTAGCGGAGCTCTAGCCAAAAACATTCAGTACTTC. It yields the protein CASSQGTSGALAKNIQYF. This rearrangement joins TRBV5-1 to TRBJ2-4, with 11 bases matching TRBD2. The CDR3 sequence is 18 residues long. V lost 4 bases and J lost 0; bases outside the gene matches: 9. Per the germline V gene, CDR1 is SGHRS and CDR2 is YFSETQ.

The chain joins TRBV6-5 to TRBJ2-3; TRBD1 matches 7 bases. Germline CDR1 and CDR2: MNHEY and SVGAGI. Trimming cost V 0 bases and J 0 bases; bases outside gene matches: 6. The CDR3 is made up of 17 amino acids. The DNA of the CDR3 is TGTGCCAGCAGTTACTCCGACAGGGTGTCGAGCACAGATACGCAGTATTTT. It encodes CASSYSDRVSSTDTQYF.

This clonotype occurred many times. The chain uses TRBV5-1 and TRBJ2-7; D remains unclear. This CDR3 has 11 amino acids. Germline V gives CDR1 SGHRS, CDR2 YFSETQ. Deletions cut 1 base from V and 6 bases from J, with 5 bases between. The CDR3 is CASSLYGEQYF. Here the CDR3 DNA reads TGCGCCAGCAGCTTGTATGGCGAGCAGTACTTC. Variable domain in full (rest from reference TRBV5-1 and TRBJ2-7): KAGVTQTPRYLIKTRGQQVTLSCSPISGHRSVSWYQQTPGQGLQFLFEYFSETQRNKGNFPGRFSGRQFSNSRSEMNVSTLELGDSALYLCASSLYGEQYFGPGTRLTVT.

The chain joins TRBV28 to TRBJ2-1, with TRBD1 matching over 10 bases. V shed 3 bases, J shed 7 bases, and the junction held 9 bases outside the gene matches. Germline-derived CDR1 and CDR2 are MDHEN and SYDVKM. The CDR3 spans 16 residues. CDR3 in amino acids: CASSLLPGQGNNEQFF. The CDR3 DNA follows: TGTGCCAGCAGTTTGCTACCGGGACAGGGGAATAATGAGCAGTTCTTC.

This clonotype was detected only a few times. J is TRBJ2-1 and V is TRBV6-2 or TRBV6-3; TRBD1 agrees at 11 bases. Germline V gene data show CDR1 as MNHEY and CDR2 as SVGEGT. V shed 1 base, J shed 5 bases, and the junction held 1 base outside the gene matches. CDR3 length equals 15 residues. The CDR3 nucleotides are TGTGCCAGCAGTTACTGGACAGGGGGCCACAATGAGCAGTTCTTC. Encoded protein: CASSYWTGGHNEQFF.

The V call is TRBV12-3 or TRBV12-4, the J call TRBJ2-1; D unclear. CDR3 size: 12 residues. V shed 6 bases and J shed 6 bases, with 9 bases lying between them. This chain's CDR3 is CASRGVGNEQFF. Written as DNA, the CDR3 is TGTGCCAGCAGGGGCGTGGGCAATGAGCAGTTCTTC.

V gene TRBV7-2 combines with J gene TRBJ2-5; 15 nucleotides match TRBD2. CDR1 SGHTA and CDR2 FQGNSA come from the germline V gene. This CDR3 spans 17 amino acids. V was pared by 5 bases and J by 4 bases, with 8 bases of the junction left unmatched. The CDR3 region is CASSPRGLAGGRETQYF. The CDR3 DNA reads TGTGCCAGCAGCCCGAGGGGACTAGCGGGAGGTCGAGAGACCCAGTACTTC.

This clonotype has more than one count but fewer than ten. This sequence joins TRBV6-5 and TRBJ1-3, with 7 bases aligning to TRBD1. The V gene end was trimmed by 7 bases and the J gene end by 0 bases; junction bases not matched to a gene: 6. The CDR3 consists of 15 residues. CDR1 and CDR2 from the germline V gene are MNHEY and SVGAGI. CDR3 DNA: TGTGCCAGCACCCCCGACAGGGTCTCTGGAAACACCATATATTTT. Encoded protein: CASTPDRVSGNTIYF.

V gene TRBV27 combines with J gene TRBJ2-1, with 14 nucleotides matching TRBD2. V was clipped by 7 bases and J by 8 bases; unmatched bases: 13. This CDR3 is 17 amino acids long. The germline CDR1 and CDR2 sequences are MNHEY and SMNVEV (reference sequence). The CDR3, as DNA: TGTGCCAGCACCACCTCATATGGGACTAGCGGGAGTTATGAGCAGTTCTTC. It yields the protein CASTTSYGTSGSYEQFF.